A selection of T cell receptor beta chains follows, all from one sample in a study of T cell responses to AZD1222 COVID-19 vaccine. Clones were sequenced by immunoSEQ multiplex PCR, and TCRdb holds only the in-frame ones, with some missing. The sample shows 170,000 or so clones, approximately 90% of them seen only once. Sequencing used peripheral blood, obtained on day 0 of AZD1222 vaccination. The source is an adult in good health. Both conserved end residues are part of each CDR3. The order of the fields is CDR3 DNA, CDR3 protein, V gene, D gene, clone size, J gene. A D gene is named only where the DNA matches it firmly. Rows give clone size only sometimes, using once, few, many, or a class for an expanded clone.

TGCAGCGTCGACGGGGGAAACACTGAAGCTTTCTTT,CSVDGGNTEAFF,TRBV29-1,-,-,TRBJ1-1
TGTGCCAGCACGCGTGGGAGGACAGTGGCTAGCACAGATACGCAGTATTTT,CASTRGRTVASTDTQYF,TRBV28,-,-,TRBJ2-3
TGTGCCAGCAGCTCCACAGGGGACTACAATGAGCAGTTCTTC,CASSSTGDYNEQFF,TRBV7-9,TRBD1,-,TRBJ2-1
TGCAGCGTCGGCAGGAACTATGGCTACACCTTC,CSVGRNYGYTF,TRBV29-1,-,-,TRBJ1-2
TGTGCCACCGGGCGGCGGGCGGAGCAAAGTGGCTACACCTTC,CATGRRAEQSGYTF,TRBV18,-,-,TRBJ1-2
TGTGCCAGCAGCTTAAGCGGGGGGCAAGAGACCCAGTACTTC,CASSLSGGQETQYF,TRBV7-3,TRBD2,once,TRBJ2-5
TGTGCCAGCAGCTTAGATCGGGCGGTGGGAGGGAACACTGAAGCTTTCTTT,CASSLDRAVGGNTEAFF,TRBV11-2,-,once,TRBJ1-1
TGTGCCTGGAGAGGGATCGCTGGCTACACCTTC,CAWRGIAGYTF,TRBV30,-,-,TRBJ1-2
TGTGCCAGCAGCCCCGACGGGGGGCGCTCCTACGAGCAGTACTTC,CASSPDGGRSYEQYF,TRBV3-1/TRBV3-2,-,-,TRBJ2-7
TGTGCCAGCAGTGAACACAGGGGAGTGAATTCACCCCTCCACTTT,CASSEHRGVNSPLHF,TRBV6-1,TRBD1,-,TRBJ1-6
TGTGCCAGCAGCAACCCCGGGCTTGTCTATGGCTACACCTTC,CASSNPGLVYGYTF,TRBV28,-,-,TRBJ1-2
TGTGCCAGCAGCTTAGACGACAGAGCGTGGAACACTGAAGCTTTCTTT,CASSLDDRAWNTEAFF,TRBV11-3,-,-,TRBJ1-1
TGTGCCAGCAAGTTCCTAGGGAGGGCAGGGGGAAATCAGCCCCAGCATTTT,CASKFLGRAGGNQPQHF,TRBV28,TRBD1,-,TRBJ1-5
TGTGCCAGCAGCATACAGGGCTATGGCTACACCTTC,CASSIQGYGYTF,TRBV12-3/TRBV12-4,-,-,TRBJ1-2
TGTGCCAGCAGCTTGCGGACACTCTTGAACACTGAAGCTTTCTTT,CASSLRTLLNTEAFF,TRBV11-2,-,-,TRBJ1-1
TGCAGCGTGGAAGAGGGCTCGAACTATGGCTACACCTTC,CSVEEGSNYGYTF,TRBV29-1,-,-,TRBJ1-2
TGTGCCAGCGGCACCTGGGATACGCAGTATTTT,CASGTWDTQYF,TRBV28,-,-,TRBJ2-3
TGTGCCAGCAGTAACAGGATTAGCAATCAGCCCCAGCATTTT,CASSNRISNQPQHF,TRBV6-2/TRBV6-3,-,-,TRBJ1-5
TGTGCCATTGCAGGATCCACCGGGGAGACCCAGTACTTC,CAIAGSTGETQYF,TRBV10-3,-,-,TRBJ2-5
TGTGCCAGCAGTCCCCGACAGGGATTATATGGCTACACCTTC,CASSPRQGLYGYTF,TRBV28,TRBD1,-,TRBJ1-2
TGTGCCAGCTCACCACTCAGGGATCAGCCCCAGCATTTT,CASSPLRDQPQHF,TRBV18,-,once,TRBJ1-5
TGTGCCAGCAGTGAACGCAGGGGCCTAGGAGAGACCCAGTACTTC,CASSERRGLGETQYF,TRBV2,-,-,TRBJ2-5
TGTGCCAGCAGCGCTGGCTCCTACGAGCAGTACTTC,CASSAGSYEQYF,TRBV11-2,-,-,TRBJ2-7
TGTGCCAGCAGCCAGGGTACAACTAGCGGCGCGGGTGATACGCAGTATTTT,CASSQGTTSGAGDTQYF,TRBV3-1/TRBV3-2,TRBD2,-,TRBJ2-3
TGTGCCAGCACCCGGGCAGGGGTGGCAGATACGCAGTATTTT,CASTRAGVADTQYF,TRBV28,-,-,TRBJ2-3
TGTGCCAGCAGTGAACTAGCGGGGGCGATGTACAATGAGCAGTTCTTC,CASSELAGAMYNEQFF,TRBV25-1,TRBD2,-,TRBJ2-1
TGTGCCAGCAGGGGGGGGGATTACAATGAGCAGTTCTTC,CASRGGDYNEQFF,TRBV2,TRBD2,-,TRBJ2-1
TGTGCCAGCAGCCAAATAGGGGGGGCGAACACTGAAGCTTTCTTT,CASSQIGGANTEAFF,TRBV14,-,-,TRBJ1-1
TGCGCCAGCAGCCAGCACGGACAGGGGCGGACTTCACCCCTCCACTTT,CASSQHGQGRTSPLHF,TRBV4-3,TRBD1,-,TRBJ1-6
TGTGCCAGCAGCGAGGGGTCGGGACAGGGCGTCGAGCAGTACTTC,CASSEGSGQGVEQYF,TRBV9,TRBD1,-,TRBJ2-7
TGTGCCAGCAGGGACACACTCACAGATACGCAGTATTTT,CASRDTLTDTQYF,TRBV6-5,-,once,TRBJ2-3
TGTGCCAGCAGTGAATGGAACGCACCTAACTATGGCTACACCTTC,CASSEWNAPNYGYTF,TRBV25-1,-,-,TRBJ1-2
TGTGCCTGGAGTGCCCCCCCCGCAACTAATGAAAAACTGTTTTTT,CAWSAPPATNEKLFF,TRBV30,-,-,TRBJ1-4
TGTGCCAGCAGCTTAGGACTAGTGAACTACGAGCAGTACTTC,CASSLGLVNYEQYF,TRBV7-8,-,-,TRBJ2-7
TGCAGTGCTAGTAGACAGGGAGGGACCGGGGAGCTGTTTTTT,CSASRQGGTGELFF,TRBV20-1,-,-,TRBJ2-2
TGTGCCAGCAGCTTAGTGCGCGGGTCACAGCCCCAGCATTTT,CASSLVRGSQPQHF,TRBV7-2,-,once,TRBJ1-5
TGTGCCAGCAGTTTAAACCGTCTCAGCTATGGCTACACCTTC,CASSLNRLSYGYTF,TRBV28,-,-,TRBJ1-2
TGTGCCAGCAGCTTACCTTCGAGGATTCCTAATGAGCAGTTCTTC,CASSLPSRIPNEQFF,TRBV7-2,-,-,TRBJ2-1
TGTGCCAGCAGCTTAGGGGGTAGCGGGGGGCACTACGAGCAGTACTTC,CASSLGGSGGHYEQYF,TRBV11-2,TRBD2,-,TRBJ2-7
TGTGCCAGCAGTTTTGCGGGGAACACTGAAGCTTTCTTT,CASSFAGNTEAFF,TRBV27,-,-,TRBJ1-1
TGTGCCAGTCGTAAGGTAGGGGGCGACTATGGCTACACCTTC,CASRKVGGDYGYTF,TRBV5-6,TRBD1,-,TRBJ1-2
TGCGCCAGCAGCTTGTCGGGACAGGGGAACCTCGAGCAGTACTTC,CASSLSGQGNLEQYF,TRBV5-1,TRBD1,-,TRBJ2-7
TGTGCCAGCAACCATCAGCCCCAGCATTTT,CASNHQPQHF,TRBV28,-,-,TRBJ1-5
TGCGCCAGCAGCTTGGAGGCGGGACACCCCTACAATGAGCAGTTCTTC,CASSLEAGHPYNEQFF,TRBV5-1,-,-,TRBJ2-1
TGTGCCAGTAGTCCCGCGGGCCTTTATAATTCACCCCTCCACTTT,CASSPAGLYNSPLHF,TRBV19,-,-,TRBJ1-6
TGTGCCAGCAGCCCACGAGGAGGTGCGCAGAACACTGAAGCTTTCTTT,CASSPRGGAQNTEAFF,TRBV7-9,-,-,TRBJ1-1
TGTGCCAGCAGCCAGGGGACGGAGGACTACGAGCAGTACTTC,CASSQGTEDYEQYF,TRBV7-6,-,-,TRBJ2-7
TGTGCCAGCAGCTTAATAGTGACACCCGAAGAAAAACTGTTTTTT,CASSLIVTPEEKLFF,TRBV7-2,-,-,TRBJ1-4
TGTGCCACCAGATGGGGGGCCGGGGATGAGCAGTTCTTC,CATRWGAGDEQFF,TRBV24-1,-,-,TRBJ2-1
TGTGCCAGCAGTTTCCAGCGCGCCCATGAGCAGTTCTTC,CASSFQRAHEQFF,TRBV27,-,once,TRBJ2-1